The present T cell receptor beta chain was sequenced within a study of CD8+ T cells in alopecia areata. A note on this clone: Its cognate antigen is unknown.

The J segment lost 3 bases and the V segment lost 4 bases, leaving 6 bases of the junction unmatched. Looked up from germline, CDR1 is SQVTM and CDR2 is ANQGSEA. The CDR3 totals 14 residues. Notes on the study in general: Compared with normal scalp, lesional scalp had higher clonality and more expanded CD8+ clones.

RNA extraction was followed by reverse transcription into cDNA, which acted as the sequencing template. Using immunoSEQ multiplex PCR, the repertoire was profiled, and TCRdb retains in-frame clones only, with some absent. The sample has 140,000 to 150,000 clones; roughly 48% are singletons. This receptor was taken from a human donor with alopecia areata. The source material was CD4+ T cells sorted from blood. The chain employs TRBV29-1 and TRBJ2-3; 8 bases match TRBD1. The CDR3 loop reads CSVVTGARTDTQYF. The CDR3 DNA reads as TGCAGCGTTGTGACAGGGGCCAGAACAGATACGCAGTATTTT.